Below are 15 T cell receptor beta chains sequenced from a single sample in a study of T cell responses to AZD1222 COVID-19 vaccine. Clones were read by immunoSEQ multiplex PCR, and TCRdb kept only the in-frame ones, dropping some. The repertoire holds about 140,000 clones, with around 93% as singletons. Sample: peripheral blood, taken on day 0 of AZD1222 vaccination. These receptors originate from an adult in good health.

CDR3 nucleotides: TGTGCCAGCAGCCAAGTCAGTGGAGGAAACACCATATATTTT. It translates to CASSQVSGGNTIYF. The V gene is TRBV7-9, the J gene TRBJ1-3; D is unresolved. CDR3 length: 14 residues. V dropped 5 bases and J dropped 4 bases, with 12 bases sitting between them. Per the germline V gene, CDR1 is SEHNR and CDR2 is FQNEAQ (reference sequence).

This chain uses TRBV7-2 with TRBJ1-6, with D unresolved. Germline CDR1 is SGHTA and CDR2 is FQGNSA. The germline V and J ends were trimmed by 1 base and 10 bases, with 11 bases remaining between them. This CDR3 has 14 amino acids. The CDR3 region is CASSLGPDSSPLHF. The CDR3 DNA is TGTGCCAGCAGCTTAGGCCCGGATAGCTCACCCCTCCACTTT.

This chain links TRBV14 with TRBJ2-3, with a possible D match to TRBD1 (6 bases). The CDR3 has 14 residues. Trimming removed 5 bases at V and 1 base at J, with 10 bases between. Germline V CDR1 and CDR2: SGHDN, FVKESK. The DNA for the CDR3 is TGTGCCAGCAGCTTCTACAGGGGCACAGATACGCAGTATTTT. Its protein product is CASSFYRGTDTQYF.

The CDR3 DNA is TGTGCCAGCAGCCCCAGGTTGGTTGCAGATACGCAGTATTTT. It yields the protein CASSPRLVADTQYF. V usage is TRBV11-2 and J usage is TRBJ2-3; D unclear. CDR3 length equals 14 residues. Trimming removed 5 bases from V and 4 bases from J, with 13 bases in between. Germline CDR1 SGHAT, CDR2 FQNNGV.

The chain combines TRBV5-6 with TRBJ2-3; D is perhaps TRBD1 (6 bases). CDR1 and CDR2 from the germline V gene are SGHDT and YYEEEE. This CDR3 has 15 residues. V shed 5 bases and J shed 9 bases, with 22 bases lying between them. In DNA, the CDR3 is TGTGCCAGCAGACATGACAGGAGATCCCAGGACACGCAGTATTTT. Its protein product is CASRHDRRSQDTQYF.

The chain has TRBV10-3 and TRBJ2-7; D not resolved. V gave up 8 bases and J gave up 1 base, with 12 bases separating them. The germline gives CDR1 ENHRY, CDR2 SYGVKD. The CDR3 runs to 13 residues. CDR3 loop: CAIGPTISYEQYF. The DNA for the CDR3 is TGTGCCATCGGGCCTACCATATCCTACGAGCAGTACTTC.

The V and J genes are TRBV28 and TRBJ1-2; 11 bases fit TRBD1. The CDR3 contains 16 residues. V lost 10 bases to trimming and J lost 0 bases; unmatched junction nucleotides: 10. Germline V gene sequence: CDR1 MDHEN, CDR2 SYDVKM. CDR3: CATRDRGFWANYGYTF. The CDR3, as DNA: TGTGCCACCCGGGACAGGGGGTTTTGGGCTAACTATGGCTACACCTTC.

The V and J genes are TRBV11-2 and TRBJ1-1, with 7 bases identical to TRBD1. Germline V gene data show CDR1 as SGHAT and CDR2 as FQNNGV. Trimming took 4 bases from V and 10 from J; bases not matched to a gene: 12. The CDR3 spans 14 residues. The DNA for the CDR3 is TGTGCCAGCAGCTCCTTCGACAGGGTGCAGGGAGCTTTCTTT. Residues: CASSSFDRVQGAFF.

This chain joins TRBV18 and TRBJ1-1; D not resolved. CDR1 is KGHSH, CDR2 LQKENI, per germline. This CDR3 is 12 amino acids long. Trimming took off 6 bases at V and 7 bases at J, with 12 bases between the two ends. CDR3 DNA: TGTGCCAGCTCCCCAGCAGAAGGTGAAGCTTTCTTT. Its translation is CASSPAEGEAFF.

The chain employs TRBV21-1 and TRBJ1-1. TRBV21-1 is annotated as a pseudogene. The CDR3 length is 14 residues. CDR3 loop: CASRGFPGNTEAFF. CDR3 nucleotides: TGTGCCAGCAGGGGTTTCCCGGGGAACACTGAAGCTTTCTTT.

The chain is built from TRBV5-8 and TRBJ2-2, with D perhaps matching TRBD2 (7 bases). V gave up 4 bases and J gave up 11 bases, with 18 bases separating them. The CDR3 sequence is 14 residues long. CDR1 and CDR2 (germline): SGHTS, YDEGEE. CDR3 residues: CASSPDGGQLELFF. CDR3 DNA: TGTGCCAGCAGCCCAGACGGGGGGCAATTAGAGCTGTTTTTT.

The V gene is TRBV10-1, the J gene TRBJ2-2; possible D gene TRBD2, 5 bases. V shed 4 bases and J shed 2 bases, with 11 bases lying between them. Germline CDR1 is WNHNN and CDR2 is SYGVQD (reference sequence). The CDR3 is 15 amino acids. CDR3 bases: TGCGCCAGCAGTGTTTCGGGGATTAACACCGGGGAGCTGTTTTTT. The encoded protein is CASSVSGINTGELFF.

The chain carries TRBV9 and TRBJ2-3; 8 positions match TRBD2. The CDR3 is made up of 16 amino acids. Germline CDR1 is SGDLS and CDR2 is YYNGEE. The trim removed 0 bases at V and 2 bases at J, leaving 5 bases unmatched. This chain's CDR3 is CASSVVAGGPTDTQYF. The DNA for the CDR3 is TGTGCCAGCAGCGTAGTTGCGGGGGGACCCACAGATACGCAGTATTTT.

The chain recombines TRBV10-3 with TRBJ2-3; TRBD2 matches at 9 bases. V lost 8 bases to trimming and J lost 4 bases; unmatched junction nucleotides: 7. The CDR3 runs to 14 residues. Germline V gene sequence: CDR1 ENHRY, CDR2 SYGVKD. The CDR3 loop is CAISPSGTADTQYF. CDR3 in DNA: TGTGCCATCTCCCCTAGCGGGACCGCAGATACGCAGTATTTT.

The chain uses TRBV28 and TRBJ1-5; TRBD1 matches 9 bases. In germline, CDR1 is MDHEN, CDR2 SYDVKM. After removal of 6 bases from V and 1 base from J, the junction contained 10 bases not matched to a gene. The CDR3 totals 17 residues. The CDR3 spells CASRPPPGQGSNQPQHF. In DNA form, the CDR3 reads TGTGCCAGCAGGCCTCCCCCGGGACAGGGAAGCAATCAGCCCCAGCATTTT.